This is a list of T cell receptor beta chains from one sample in a study of beta chain features in type 1 diabetes. Here immunoSEQ multiplex PCR was the method, and the copy in TCRdb shows in-frame clones only, minus some. This sample carries around 240,000 clones, roughly 70% of them seen once, and the ten largest clones take about 0.05%. Sequenced material: naive CD4+ T cells from blood. The source is a man aged 25-45 years in good health. The CDR3 runs from the conserved cysteine through the conserved F or W. A D gene is named only where the DNA matches it firmly. Not every row has a clone size; where given, it reads once, few, many or a size class.

v_call	d_call	clone_size	j_call	cdr3_aa	cdr3_nt
TRBV29-1	TRBD1	.	TRBJ2-5	CSVDDRARETQYF	TGCAGCGTTGACGACAGGGCTAGAGAGACCCAGTACTTC
TRBV15	.	.	TRBJ2-7	CATSAGGGYEQYF	TGTGCCACCAGCGCCGGAGGGGGATACGAGCAGTACTTC
TRBV29-1	TRBD2	.	TRBJ2-7	CSVGSLAGVGEQYF	TGCAGCGTTGGTTCCCTAGCGGGAGTAGGGGAGCAGTACTTC
TRBV28	.	few	TRBJ2-2	CASSHRVLTTGELFF	TGTGCCAGCAGTCACAGGGTTTTGACAACCGGGGAGCTGTTTTTT
TRBV30	.	.	TRBJ2-2	CAWSDRGTGELFF	TGTGCCTGGAGTGATCGTGGCACCGGGGAGCTGTTTTTT
TRBV7-9	.	once	TRBJ2-7	CASSLRMEALEQYF	TGTGCCAGCAGCTTAAGAATGGAGGCCCTCGAGCAGTACTTC
TRBV30	TRBD1	.	TRBJ1-2	CAWNIDREDGYTF	TGTGCCTGGAATATTGACAGGGAGGATGGCTACACCTTC
TRBV11-2	.	once	TRBJ2-1	CASSFNYNEQFF	TGTGCCAGCAGCTTTAACTACAATGAGCAGTTCTTC
TRBV29-1	.	.	TRBJ1-1	CSPWDVTEAFF	TGCAGCCCCTGGGACGTTACTGAAGCTTTCTTT
TRBV29-1	.	.	TRBJ2-1	CSVGGYNEQFF	TGCAGCGTTGGTGGTTACAATGAGCAGTTCTTC
TRBV25-1	.	.	TRBJ2-6	CASRPPDSSGANVLTF	TGTGCCAGCAGACCGCCGGACAGCTCTGGGGCCAACGTCCTGACTTTC
TRBV9	.	.	TRBJ2-5	CASSVGDTETQYF	TGTGCCAGCAGCGTTGGGGACACCGAGACCCAGTACTTC
TRBV4-2	.	few	TRBJ2-1	CASSQDHTIEQFF	TGTGCCAGCAGCCAAGATCACACGATTGAGCAGTTCTTC
TRBV9	TRBD2	once	TRBJ2-1	CASSIGTSNEQFF	TGTGCCAGCAGCATCGGGACTAGCAATGAGCAGTTCTTC
TRBV28	.	.	TRBJ2-4	CASSTRDGRFQYF	TGTGCCAGCAGCACCAGGGACGGCCGATTTCAGTACTTC
TRBV29-1	.	.	TRBJ1-1	CSVSTNTEAFF	TGCAGCGTTTCAACGAACACTGAAGCTTTCTTT
TRBV29-1	.	.	TRBJ1-4	CSVAGEGEKLFF	TGCAGCGTCGCAGGGGAGGGAGAAAAACTGTTTTTT
TRBV9	.	.	TRBJ2-6	CASSDYGRSSGANVLTF	TGTGCCAGCAGCGACTACGGAAGAAGCTCTGGGGCCAACGTCCTGACTTTC
TRBV7-2	TRBD2	.	TRBJ2-3	CASRIGLATDTQYF	TGTGCCAGCAGAATAGGACTAGCCACAGATACGCAGTATTTT
TRBV7-6	.	once	TRBJ2-6	CASSSSYSGANVLTF	TGTGCCAGCAGCTCCAGTTACTCTGGGGCCAACGTCCTGACTTTC
TRBV29-1	.	once	TRBJ1-5	CSVVGRSQPQHF	TGCAGCGTTGTGGGGAGGTCTCAGCCCCAGCATTTT
TRBV30	.	.	TRBJ1-6	CAWSGRGSPLHF	TGTGCCTGGAGTGGGAGGGGTTCACCCCTCCACTTT
TRBV7-9	.	.	TRBJ2-1	CASSLASLGEQFF	TGTGCCAGCAGCTTAGCCTCCTTGGGTGAGCAGTTCTTC
TRBV7-2	.	.	TRBJ2-3	CASSLARTDTQYF	TGTGCCAGCAGCCTAGCTCGCACAGATACGCAGTATTTT
TRBV30	TRBD1	.	TRBJ1-1	CAYTGDRGGTEAFF	TGTGCCTACACAGGGGACAGGGGTGGCACTGAAGCTTTCTTT